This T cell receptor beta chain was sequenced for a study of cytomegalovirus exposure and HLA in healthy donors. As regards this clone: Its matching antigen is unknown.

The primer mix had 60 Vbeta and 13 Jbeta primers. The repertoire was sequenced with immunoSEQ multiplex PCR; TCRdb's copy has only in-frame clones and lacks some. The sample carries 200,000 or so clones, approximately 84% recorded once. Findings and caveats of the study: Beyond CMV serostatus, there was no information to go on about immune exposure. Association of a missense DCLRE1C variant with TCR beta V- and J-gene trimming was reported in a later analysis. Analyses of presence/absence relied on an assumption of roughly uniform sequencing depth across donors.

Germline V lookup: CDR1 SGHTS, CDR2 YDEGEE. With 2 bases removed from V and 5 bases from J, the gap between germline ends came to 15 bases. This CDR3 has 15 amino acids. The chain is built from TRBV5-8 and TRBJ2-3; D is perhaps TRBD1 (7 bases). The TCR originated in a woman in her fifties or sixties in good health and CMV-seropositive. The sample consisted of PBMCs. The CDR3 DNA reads TGTGCCAGCAGCTTTGGACAGGAGGAGGGAGATACGCAGTATTTT. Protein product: CASSFGQEEGDTQYF.